A selection of T cell receptor beta chains follows, all from one sample in a study of T cells expressing NK-cell markers. Reanalyzing the 5' RACE reads, TCRdb keeps one entry per CDR3 protein, without DNA. Its listing shows fewer than 400,000 distinct CDR3 sequences. Material: blood T cells: a sorted CD56 or NKG2C T cell subset, CD4+ or CD8+ T cells, or bulk PBMC T cells (not recorded which). The receptors shown here come from a woman between 45 and 60 years old in good health. Each CDR3 is given with its conserved first and last residue.

TRBJ2-1 TRBV6-2/TRBV6-3 CASRASGNPNEQFF
TRBJ2-1 TRBV3-1 CASSQDLASGNEQFF
TRBJ2-3 TRBV5-1 CASSGLRGGADTQYF
TRBJ2-2 TRBV12-3/TRBV12-4 CASSLALSGLMFF
TRBJ2-7 TRBV7-9 CASSHWDSSYEQYF
TRBJ1-1 TRBV27 CASSLSLQLNTEAFF
TRBJ2-1 TRBV7-7 CASSLSPGTENEQFF
TRBJ2-4 TRBV7-9 CASSPRAGDIQYF
TRBJ2-7 TRBV18 CASSTGTSAYEQYF
TRBJ1-2 TRBV7-9 CASSPSMGSRHGYTF
TRBJ1-5 TRBV4-1 CASSQGLGSNQPQHF
TRBJ2-2 TRBV6-2/TRBV6-3 CASGPSAVGELFF
TRBJ1-4 TRBV11-2 CASSLDWTGGEKLFF
TRBJ1-2 TRBV27 CASSLTPIMGGYTF
TRBJ2-1 TRBV12-3/TRBV12-4 CASSHGSRNNEQFF